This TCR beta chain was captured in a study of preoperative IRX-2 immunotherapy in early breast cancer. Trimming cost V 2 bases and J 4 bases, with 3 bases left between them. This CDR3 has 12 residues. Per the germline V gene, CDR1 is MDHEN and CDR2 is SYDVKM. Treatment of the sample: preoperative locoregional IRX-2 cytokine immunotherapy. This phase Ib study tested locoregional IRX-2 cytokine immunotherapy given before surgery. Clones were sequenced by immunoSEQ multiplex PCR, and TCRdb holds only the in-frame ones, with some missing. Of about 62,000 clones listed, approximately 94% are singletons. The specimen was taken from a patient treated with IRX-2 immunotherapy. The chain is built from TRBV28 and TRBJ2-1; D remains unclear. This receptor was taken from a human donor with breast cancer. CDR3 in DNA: TGTGCCAGCAGTTTAATATACAATGAGCAGTTCTTC. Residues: CASSLIYNEQFF.